This TCR beta chain came from a study of Graves' ophthalmopathy and Graves' hyperthyroidism. Study results and limitations: Sensitivity reached roughly 71% and specificity around 72% when the model predicted ophthalmopathy progression.

This clonotype was observed at least ten times. Its antigen is undetermined. This CDR3 is built from 14 residues. The V end was cut by 6 bases, the J end by 3 bases, with 15 bases between. Looked up from germline, CDR1 is MDHEN and CDR2 is SYDVKM. Amplification targeted the TCR beta CDR3 regions, with RNA transcripts as the source material. The library came from an HTBI-primed first-round RT-PCR and a second-round multiplex PCR. A single record per CDR3 protein comes from TCRdb applying MiXCR to the multiplex PCR reads. The sample comprises some 210,000 distinct CDR3 sequences, 25% to 30% of which are singletons, and about 8.2% rests with the top ten.

The sequencing input was peripheral blood. This TCR was sampled from a man aged 45-65 years with Graves' ophthalmopathy. This chain uses TRBV28 with TRBJ2-7; tentative D call: TRBD1 (6 bases). In DNA, the CDR3 is TGTGCCAGCAGCAGGGGACAAGCCCGCTACGAGCAGTACTTC. Translating it yields CASSRGQARYEQYF.